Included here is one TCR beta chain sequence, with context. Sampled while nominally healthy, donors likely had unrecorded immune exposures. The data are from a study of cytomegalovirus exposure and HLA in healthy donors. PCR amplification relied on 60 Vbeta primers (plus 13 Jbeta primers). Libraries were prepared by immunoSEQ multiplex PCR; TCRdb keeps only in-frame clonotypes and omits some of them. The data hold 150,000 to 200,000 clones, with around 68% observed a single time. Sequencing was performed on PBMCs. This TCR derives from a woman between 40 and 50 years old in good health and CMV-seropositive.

CDR3 coding DNA: TGCGCCAGCGGCCGGGACTACCCGTACAATGAGCAGTTCTTC. Its protein is CASGRDYPYNEQFF. The chain couples TRBV5-1 to TRBJ2-1; 7 positions agree with TRBD2. CDR1 SGHRS and CDR2 YFSETQ come from the germline V gene. J lost 4 bases, V lost 7 bases, and 8 bases had no gene match. This CDR3 is 14 amino acids long. Based on the CDR3 plus reference TRBV5-1 and TRBJ2-1, the full variable domain is KAGVTQTPRYLIKTRGQQVTLSCSPISGHRSVSWYQQTPGQGLQFLFEYFSETQRNKGNFPGRFSGRQFSNSRSEMNVSTLELGDSALYLCASGRDYPYNEQFFGPGTRLTVL.